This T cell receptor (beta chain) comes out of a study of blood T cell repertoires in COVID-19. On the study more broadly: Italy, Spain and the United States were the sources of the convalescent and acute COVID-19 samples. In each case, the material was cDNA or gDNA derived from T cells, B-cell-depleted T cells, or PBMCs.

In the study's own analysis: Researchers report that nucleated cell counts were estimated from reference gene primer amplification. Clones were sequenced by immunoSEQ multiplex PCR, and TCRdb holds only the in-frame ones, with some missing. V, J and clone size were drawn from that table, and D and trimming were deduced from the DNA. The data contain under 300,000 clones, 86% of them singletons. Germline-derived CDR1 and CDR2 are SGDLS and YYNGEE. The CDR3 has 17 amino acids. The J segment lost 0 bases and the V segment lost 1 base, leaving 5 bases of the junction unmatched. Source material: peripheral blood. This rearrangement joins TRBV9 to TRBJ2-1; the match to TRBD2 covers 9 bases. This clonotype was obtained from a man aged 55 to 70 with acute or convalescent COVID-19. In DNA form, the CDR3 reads TGTGCCAGCAGCGTATTTGATAGCGGGAGCTCCTACAATGAGCAGTTCTTC. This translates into CASSVFDSGSSYNEQFF.